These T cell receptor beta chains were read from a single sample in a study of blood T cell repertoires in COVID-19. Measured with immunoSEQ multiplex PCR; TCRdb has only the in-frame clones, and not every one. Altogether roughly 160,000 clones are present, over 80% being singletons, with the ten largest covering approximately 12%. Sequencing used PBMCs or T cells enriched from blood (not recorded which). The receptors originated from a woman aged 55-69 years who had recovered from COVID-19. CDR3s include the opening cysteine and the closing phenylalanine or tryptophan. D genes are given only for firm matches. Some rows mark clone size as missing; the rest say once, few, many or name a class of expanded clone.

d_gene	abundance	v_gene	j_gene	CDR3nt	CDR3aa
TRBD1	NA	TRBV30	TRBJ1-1	TGTGCCTGCACAGGGGGCCCTGAAGCTTTCTTT	CACTGGPEAFF
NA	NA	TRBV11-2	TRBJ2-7	TGTGCCAGCAGCTTCGACAGAGTCTACGAGCAGTACTTC	CASSFDRVYEQYF
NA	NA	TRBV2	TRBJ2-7	TGTGCCAGCAGTGCCCTAGGCGAGCAGTACTTC	CASSALGEQYF
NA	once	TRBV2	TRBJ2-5	TGTGCCAGCAGTGAACTGGCAGTCCAAGAGACCCAGTACTTC	CASSELAVQETQYF
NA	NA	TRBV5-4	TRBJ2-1	TGTGCCAGCAGCCTGGGTCTCGGCGGAGTGAATGAGCAGTTCTTC	CASSLGLGGVNEQFF
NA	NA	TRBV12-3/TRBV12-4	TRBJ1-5	TGTGCCAGCAGTTCGAGGGGCAATCAGCCCCAGCATTTT	CASSSRGNQPQHF
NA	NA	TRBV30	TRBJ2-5	TGTGCCTGGAGTGTACTAGCAGCGGAGACCCAGTACTTC	CAWSVLAAETQYF
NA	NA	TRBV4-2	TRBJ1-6	TGTGCCAGCAGCCAAGAGGGGCAGGTGAATTCACCCCTCCACTTT	CASSQEGQVNSPLHF
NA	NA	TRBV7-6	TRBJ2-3	TGTGCCAGCAGCTTATCGGCTGGCAGGGGCTCAGATACGCAGTATTTT	CASSLSAGRGSDTQYF
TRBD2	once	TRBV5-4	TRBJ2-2	TGTGCCAGCAGCTTGGATGATGGTAGCGGGAGATTCGGGGAGCTGTTTTTT	CASSLDDGSGRFGELFF
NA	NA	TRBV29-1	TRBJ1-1	TGCAGCGTTGAGTATGCAGGGTATGGTGAAGCTTTCTTT	CSVEYAGYGEAFF
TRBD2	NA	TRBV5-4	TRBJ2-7	TGTGCCAGCAGCCCGGAAGCGGGAGCTAAGATCTACGAGCAGTACTTC	CASSPEAGAKIYEQYF
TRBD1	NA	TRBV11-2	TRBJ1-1	TGTGCCAGCAGCTTAGACGGGACAGTGAACACTGAAGCTTTCTTT	CASSLDGTVNTEAFF
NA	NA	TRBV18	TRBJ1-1	TGTGCCAGCTCACCCTCGGGACACCCAAGTTGGACTGAAGCTTTCTTT	CASSPSGHPSWTEAFF
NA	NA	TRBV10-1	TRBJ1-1	TGCGCCAGCAAGTCACAGACCAACACTGAAGCTTTCTTT	CASKSQTNTEAFF
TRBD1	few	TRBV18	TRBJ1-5	TGTGCCAGCTCACCCGGGACAGGAAGCAATCAGCCCCAGCATTTT	CASSPGTGSNQPQHF
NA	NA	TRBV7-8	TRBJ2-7	TGTGCCAGCAGCTTACGAGGGGACTTATACGAGCAGTACTTC	CASSLRGDLYEQYF
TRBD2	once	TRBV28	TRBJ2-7	TGTGCCAGCAGTTTAAAGGGACTAGCTTTTTACGAGCAGTACTTC	CASSLKGLAFYEQYF
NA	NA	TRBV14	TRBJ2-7	TGTGCCAGCAGCCAAGATTCAGACTACGAGCAGTACTTC	CASSQDSDYEQYF
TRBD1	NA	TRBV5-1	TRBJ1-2	TGCGCCAGCAGCGCTCAAGTGCGACAGGGGAGTTACGGCTACACCTTC	CASSAQVRQGSYGYTF
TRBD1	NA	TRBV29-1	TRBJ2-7	TGCAGCGTTGAAGATCGGGGAGACAGGGGGCTCTACGAGCAGTACTTC	CSVEDRGDRGLYEQYF
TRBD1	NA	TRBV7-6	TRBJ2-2	TGTGCCAGCAGCTTAGGCTTCTCTGGGACAGGGAACACCGGGGAGCTGTTTTTT	CASSLGFSGTGNTGELFF
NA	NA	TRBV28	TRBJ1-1	TGTGCCAGCAGCCTTGGGCATAACCAAGCTTTCTTT	CASSLGHNQAFF
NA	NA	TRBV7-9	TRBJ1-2	TGTGCCAGCAGCTTACAGGGTAACTATGGCTACACCTTC	CASSLQGNYGYTF
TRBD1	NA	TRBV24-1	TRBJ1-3	TGTGCCACCAGTGATTTGTGGCAGGGGGCAAGTGGAAACACCATATATTTT	CATSDLWQGASGNTIYF
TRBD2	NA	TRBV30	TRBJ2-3	TGTGCCTGGAGTTCACTAGCGGATATCACAGATACGCAGTATTTT	CAWSSLADITDTQYF
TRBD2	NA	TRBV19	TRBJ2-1	TGTGCCAGTAGTATAGTTGCGGGAGGGCCGGTCAATGAGCAGTTCTTC	CASSIVAGGPVNEQFF
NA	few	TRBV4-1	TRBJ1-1	TGCGCCAGCAGCCAAGTAGGGCCGCGCGGGCCTGAAGCTTTCTTT	CASSQVGPRGPEAFF
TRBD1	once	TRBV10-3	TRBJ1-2	TGTGCCATCAGCTGGGACAGAGGGGGCTACACCTTC	CAISWDRGGYTF
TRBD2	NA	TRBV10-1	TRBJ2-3	TGCGCCAGCAGTGAGGGTAGCGGGGGGGCAAAAGATACGCAGTATTTT	CASSEGSGGAKDTQYF
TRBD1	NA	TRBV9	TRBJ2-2	TGTGCCAGCAGCATTAGGACAGGGGTCCGGAGCGGGGAGCTGTTTTTT	CASSIRTGVRSGELFF
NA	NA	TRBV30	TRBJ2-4	TGTGCCTGGAGTGCCCCCGACAGCCACAAAAACATTCAGTACTTC	CAWSAPDSHKNIQYF
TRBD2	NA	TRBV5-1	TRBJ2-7	TGCGCCAGCAGCTTGGGGCTAGCGGGAGGCTTCTCCTACGAGCAGTACTTC	CASSLGLAGGFSYEQYF
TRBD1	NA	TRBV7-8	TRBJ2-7	TGTGCCAGCAATTTCACATGGACAGGGGGCTACGAGCAGTACTTC	CASNFTWTGGYEQYF
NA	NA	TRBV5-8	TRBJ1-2	TGTGCCAGCAGCCCCCAGGGGAGGGTCTATGGCTACACCTTC	CASSPQGRVYGYTF
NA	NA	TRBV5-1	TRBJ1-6	TGCGCCAGCAGCCGCCGGGGGGTTGATTCACCCCTCCACTTT	CASSRRGVDSPLHF
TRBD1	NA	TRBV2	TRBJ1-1	TGTGCCAGCACTTCGACAGGGGTTGCTTTCTTT	CASTSTGVAFF
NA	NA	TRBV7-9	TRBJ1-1	TGTGCCAGCAGCCCCCCCGCGGGAGGAAACACTGAAGCTTTCTTT	CASSPPAGGNTEAFF
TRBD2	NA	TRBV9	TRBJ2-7	TGTGCCAGCAGCGTAGAGGGAACGGGACTAGCGGGGGGGGCCTACGAGCAGTACTTC	CASSVEGTGLAGGAYEQYF
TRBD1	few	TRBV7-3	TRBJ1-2	TGTGCCAGCACCCCAAGACAGGGAAAAAGGGCTAACTATGGCTACACCTTC	CASTPRQGKRANYGYTF